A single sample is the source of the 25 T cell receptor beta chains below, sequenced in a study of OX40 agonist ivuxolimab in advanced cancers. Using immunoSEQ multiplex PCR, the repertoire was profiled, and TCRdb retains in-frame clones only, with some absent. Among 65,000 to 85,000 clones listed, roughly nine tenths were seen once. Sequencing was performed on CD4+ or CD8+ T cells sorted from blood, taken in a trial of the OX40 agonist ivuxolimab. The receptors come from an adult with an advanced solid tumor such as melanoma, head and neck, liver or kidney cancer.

The CDR3 sequence: CASSSPREAFF. The CDR3 DNA reads as TGTGCCAGCAGTTCCCCGCGGGAAGCTTTCTTT. The rearrangement links TRBV6-5 to TRBJ1-1; no firm D call. V lost 4 bases to trimming and J lost 8 bases, with 8 bases between them. The CDR3 covers 11 residues. CDR1 and CDR2 from the germline V gene are MNHEY and SVGAGI.

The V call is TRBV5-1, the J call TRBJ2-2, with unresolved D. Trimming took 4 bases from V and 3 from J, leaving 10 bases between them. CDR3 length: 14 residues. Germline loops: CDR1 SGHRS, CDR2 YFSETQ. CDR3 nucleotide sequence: TGCGCCAGCAGCCCCCGACCCGACACCGGGGAGCTGTTTTTT. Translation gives CASSPRPDTGELFF.

The CDR3 is CASVGGQNTEAFF. DNA of the CDR3: TGCGCCAGCGTAGGAGGGCAGAACACTGAAGCTTTCTTT. The chain uses TRBV5-1 and TRBJ1-1; D call uncertain. The CDR3 totals 13 residues. V lost 7 bases and J 1 base, leaving 11 bases between the germline ends. In germline, CDR1 is SGHRS, CDR2 YFSETQ.

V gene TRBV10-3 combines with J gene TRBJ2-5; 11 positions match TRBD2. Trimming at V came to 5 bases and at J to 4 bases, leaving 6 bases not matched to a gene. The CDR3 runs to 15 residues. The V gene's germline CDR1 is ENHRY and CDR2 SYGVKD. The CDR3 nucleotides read TGTGCCATCAGTTATACTAGCGGGAGCAGAGAGACCCAGTACTTC. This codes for CAISYTSGSRETQYF.

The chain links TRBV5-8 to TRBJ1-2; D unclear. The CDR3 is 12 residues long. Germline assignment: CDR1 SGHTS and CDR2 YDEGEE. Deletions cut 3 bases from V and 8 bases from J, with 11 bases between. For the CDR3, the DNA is TGTGCCAGCAGCTCGCTAAATGGGGGCTACACCTTC. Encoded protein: CASSSLNGGYTF.

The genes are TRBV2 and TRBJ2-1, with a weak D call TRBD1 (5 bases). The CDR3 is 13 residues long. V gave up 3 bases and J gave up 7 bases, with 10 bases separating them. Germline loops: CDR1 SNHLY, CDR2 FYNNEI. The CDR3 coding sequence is TGTGCCAGCAGTGAGCAGGGTAAGAATGAGCAGTTCTTC. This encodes CASSEQGKNEQFF. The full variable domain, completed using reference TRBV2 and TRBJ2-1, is EPEVTQTPSHQVTQMGQEVILRCVPISNHLYFYWYRQILGQKVEFLVSFYNNEISEKSEIFDDQFSVERPDGSNFTLKIRSTKLEDSAMYFCASSEQGKNEQFFGPGTRLTVL.

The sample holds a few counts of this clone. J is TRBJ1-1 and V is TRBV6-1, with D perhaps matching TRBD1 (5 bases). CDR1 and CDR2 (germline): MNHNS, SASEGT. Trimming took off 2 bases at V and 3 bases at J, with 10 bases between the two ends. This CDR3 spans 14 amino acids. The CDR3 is CASSESRGDTEAFF. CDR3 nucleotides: TGTGCCAGCAGTGAAAGCCGGGGGGACACTGAAGCTTTCTTT.

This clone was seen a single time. The CDR3 nucleotides read TGTGCCAGCAGCCAAGCAACAGGGTTGACGATGGTGACTGAAGCTTTCTTT. It codes for CASSQATGLTMVTEAFF. This chain connects TRBV4-2 to TRBJ1-1; D might be TRBD1 (6 bases). Germline values: CDR1 LGHNA, CDR2 YNFKEQ. The CDR3 spans 17 residues. V was cut by 1 base and J by 5 bases, with 20 bases left in between.

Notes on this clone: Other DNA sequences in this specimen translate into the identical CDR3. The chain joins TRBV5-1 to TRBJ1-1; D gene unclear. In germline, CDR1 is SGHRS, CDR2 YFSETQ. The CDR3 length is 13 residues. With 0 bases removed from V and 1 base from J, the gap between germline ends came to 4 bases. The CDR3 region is CASSLGGNTEAFF. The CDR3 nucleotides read TGCGCCAGCAGCTTGGGAGGGAACACTGAAGCTTTCTTT. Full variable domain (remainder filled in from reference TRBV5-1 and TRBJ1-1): KAGVTQTPRYLIKTRGQQVTLSCSPISGHRSVSWYQQTPGQGLQFLFEYFSETQRNKGNFPGRFSGRQFSNSRSEMNVSTLELGDSALYLCASSLGGNTEAFFGQGTRLTVV.

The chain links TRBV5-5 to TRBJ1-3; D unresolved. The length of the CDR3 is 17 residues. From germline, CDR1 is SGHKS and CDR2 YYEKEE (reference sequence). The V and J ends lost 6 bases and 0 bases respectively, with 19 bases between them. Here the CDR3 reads CASTAQRLSLSGNTIYF. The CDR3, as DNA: TGTGCCAGCACAGCGCAGCGGCTTTCTCTCTCTGGAAACACCATATATTTT.

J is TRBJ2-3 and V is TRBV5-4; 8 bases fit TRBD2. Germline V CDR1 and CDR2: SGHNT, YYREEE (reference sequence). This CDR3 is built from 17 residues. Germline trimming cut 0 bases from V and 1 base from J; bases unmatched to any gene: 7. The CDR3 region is CASSLATGRGGTDTQYF. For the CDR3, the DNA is TGTGCCAGCAGCTTGGCCACCGGGCGGGGGGGCACAGATACGCAGTATTTT.

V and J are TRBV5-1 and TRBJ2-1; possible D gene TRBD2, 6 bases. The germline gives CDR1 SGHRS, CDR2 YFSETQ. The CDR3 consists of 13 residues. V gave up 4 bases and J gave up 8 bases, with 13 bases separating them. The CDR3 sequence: CASSPDWGDEQFF. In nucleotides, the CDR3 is TGCGCCAGCAGCCCGGACTGGGGGGATGAGCAGTTCTTC.

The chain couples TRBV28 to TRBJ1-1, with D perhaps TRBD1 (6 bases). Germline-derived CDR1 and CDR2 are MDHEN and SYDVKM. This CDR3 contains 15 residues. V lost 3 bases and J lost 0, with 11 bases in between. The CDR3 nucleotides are TGTGCCAGCAGTTTTGGTGACAGGTTGAACACTGAAGCTTTCTTT. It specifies CASSFGDRLNTEAFF. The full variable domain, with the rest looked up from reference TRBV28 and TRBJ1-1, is DVKVTQSSRYLVKRTGEKVFLECVQDMDHENMFWYRQDPGLGLRLIYFSYDVKMKEKGDIPEGYSVSREKKERFSLILESASTNQTSMYLCASSFGDRLNTEAFFGQGTRLTVV.

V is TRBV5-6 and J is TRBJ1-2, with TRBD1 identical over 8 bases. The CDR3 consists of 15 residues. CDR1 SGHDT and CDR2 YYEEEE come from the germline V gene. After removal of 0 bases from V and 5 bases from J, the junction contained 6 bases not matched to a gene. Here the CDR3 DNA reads TGTGCCAGCAGCTTGGGTGGCAGGGGGCTTTATGGCTACACCTTC. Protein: CASSLGGRGLYGYTF.

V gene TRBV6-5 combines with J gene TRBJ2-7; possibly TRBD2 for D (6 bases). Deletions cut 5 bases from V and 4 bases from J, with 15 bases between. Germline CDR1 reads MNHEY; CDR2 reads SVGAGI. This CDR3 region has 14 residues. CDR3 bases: TGTGCCAGCAGTGGGCAAAGTGGGGGGTACGAGCAGTACTTC. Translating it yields CASSGQSGGYEQYF.

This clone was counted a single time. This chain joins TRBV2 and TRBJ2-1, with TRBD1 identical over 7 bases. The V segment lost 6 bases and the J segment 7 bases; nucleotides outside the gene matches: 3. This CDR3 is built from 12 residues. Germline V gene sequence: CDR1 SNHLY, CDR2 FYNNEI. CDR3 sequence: CASSHRGNEQFF. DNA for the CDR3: TGTGCCAGCAGCCACAGGGGAAATGAGCAGTTCTTC.

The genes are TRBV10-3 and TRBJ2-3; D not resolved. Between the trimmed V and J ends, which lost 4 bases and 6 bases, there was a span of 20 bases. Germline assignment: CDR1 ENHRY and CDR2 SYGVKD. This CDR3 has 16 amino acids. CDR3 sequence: CAISGSQARIGDTQYF. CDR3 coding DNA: TGTGCCATCAGTGGCTCCCAGGCAAGGATCGGGGATACGCAGTATTTT.

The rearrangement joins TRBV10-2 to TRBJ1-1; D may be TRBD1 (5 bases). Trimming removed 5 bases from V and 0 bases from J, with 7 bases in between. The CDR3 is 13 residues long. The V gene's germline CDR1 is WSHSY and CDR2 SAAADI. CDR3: CASSSRVNTEAFF. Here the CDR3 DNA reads TGCGCCAGCAGTTCCAGGGTGAACACTGAAGCTTTCTTT.

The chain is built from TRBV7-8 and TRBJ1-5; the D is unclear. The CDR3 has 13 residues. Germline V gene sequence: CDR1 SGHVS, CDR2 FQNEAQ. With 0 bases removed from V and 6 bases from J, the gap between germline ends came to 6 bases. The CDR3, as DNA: TGTGCCAGCAGCTTAGCGAACAGTCAGCCCCAGCATTTT. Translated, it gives CASSLANSQPQHF. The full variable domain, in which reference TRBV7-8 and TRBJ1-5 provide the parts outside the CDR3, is GAGVSQSPRYKVAKRGQDVALRCDPISGHVSLFWYQQALGQGPEFLTYFQNEAQLDKSGLPSDRFFAERPEGSVSTLKIQRTQQEDSAVYLCASSLANSQPQHFGDGTRLSIL.

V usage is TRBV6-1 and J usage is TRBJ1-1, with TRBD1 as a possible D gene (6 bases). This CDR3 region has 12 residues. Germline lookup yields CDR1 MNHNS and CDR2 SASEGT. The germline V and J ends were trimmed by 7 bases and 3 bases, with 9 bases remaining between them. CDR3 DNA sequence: TGTGCCAGCACAAGGGGGGACACTGAAGCTTTCTTT. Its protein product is CASTRGDTEAFF.

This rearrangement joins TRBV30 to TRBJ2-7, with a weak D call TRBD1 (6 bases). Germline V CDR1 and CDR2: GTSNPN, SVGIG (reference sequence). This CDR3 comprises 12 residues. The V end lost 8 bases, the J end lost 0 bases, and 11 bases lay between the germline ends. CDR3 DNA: TGTGCCGGAGGACAGAACTCCTACGAGCAGTACTTC. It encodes CAGGQNSYEQYF.

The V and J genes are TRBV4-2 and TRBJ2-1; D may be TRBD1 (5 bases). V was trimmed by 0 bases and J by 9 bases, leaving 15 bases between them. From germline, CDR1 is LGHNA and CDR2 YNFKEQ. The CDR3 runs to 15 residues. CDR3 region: CASSQEKDHRGEQFF. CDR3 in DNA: TGTGCCAGCAGCCAAGAGAAGGACCATAGGGGTGAGCAGTTCTTC.

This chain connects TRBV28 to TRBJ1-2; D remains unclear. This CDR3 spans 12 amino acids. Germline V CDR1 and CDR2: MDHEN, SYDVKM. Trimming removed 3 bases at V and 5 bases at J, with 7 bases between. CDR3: CASSLRDYGYTF. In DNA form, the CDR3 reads TGTGCCAGCAGTTTGAGAGATTATGGCTACACCTTC.

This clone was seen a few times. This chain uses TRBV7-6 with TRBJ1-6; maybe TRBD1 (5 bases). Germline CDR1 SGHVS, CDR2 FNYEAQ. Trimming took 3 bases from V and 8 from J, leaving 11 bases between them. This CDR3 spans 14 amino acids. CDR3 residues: CASSFGADDSPLHF. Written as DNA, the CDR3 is TGTGCCAGCAGCTTTGGGGCAGATGATTCACCCCTCCACTTT. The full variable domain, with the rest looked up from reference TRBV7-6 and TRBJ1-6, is GAGVSQSPRYKVTKRGQDVALRCDPISGHVSLYWYRQALGQGPEFLTYFNYEAQQDKSGLPNDRFSAERPEGSISTLTIQRTEQRDSAMYRCASSFGADDSPLHFGNGTRLTVT.

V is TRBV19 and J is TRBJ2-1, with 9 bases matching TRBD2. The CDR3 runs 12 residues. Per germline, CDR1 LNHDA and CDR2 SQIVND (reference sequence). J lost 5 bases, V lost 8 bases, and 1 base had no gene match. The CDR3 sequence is CASRLADNEQFF. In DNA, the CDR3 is TGTGCCAGTCGACTAGCGGACAATGAGCAGTTCTTC.